The text below deals with one T cell receptor beta chain. Within the sample, other DNA sequences also encode this same CDR3. The CDR3 totals 14 residues. The germline V gene has CDR1 LNHDA and CDR2 SQIVND (reference sequence). With 2 bases removed from V and 3 bases from J, the gap between germline ends came to 9 bases. This record belongs to a study of blood T cell repertoires in COVID-19. Study as a whole: The United States, Italy and Spain supplied acute and convalescent COVID-19 samples. PBMCs, B-cell-depleted T cells, or T cells were the source of the cDNA or gDNA that made up the material.

In the authors' workflow: Amplification from reference gene primers served as the basis for estimated nucleated cell counts. Sequencing was performed with immunoSEQ multiplex PCR; in TCRdb, only in-frame clones are kept and a portion is missing. D and trimming come from the DNA, and the V and J calls and clone size come from that table. The table shows about 70,000 clones, with 85% occurring only once. Sequencing was performed on peripheral blood. The TCR originated in an elderly man with acute or convalescent COVID-19. This chain uses TRBV19 with TRBJ2-3; the D gene is possibly TRBD2 (5 bases). CDR3 DNA: TGTGCCAGTAGTATATCTGGCGGGACAGATACGCAGTATTTT. Translation: CASSISGGTDTQYF. Drawing the rest from reference TRBV19 and TRBJ2-3, the complete variable domain is DGGITQSPKYLFRKEGQNVTLSCEQNLNHDAMYWYRQDPGQGLRLIYYSQIVNDFQKGDIAEGYSVSREKKESFPLTVTSAQKNPTAFYLCASSISGGTDTQYFGPGTRLTVL.